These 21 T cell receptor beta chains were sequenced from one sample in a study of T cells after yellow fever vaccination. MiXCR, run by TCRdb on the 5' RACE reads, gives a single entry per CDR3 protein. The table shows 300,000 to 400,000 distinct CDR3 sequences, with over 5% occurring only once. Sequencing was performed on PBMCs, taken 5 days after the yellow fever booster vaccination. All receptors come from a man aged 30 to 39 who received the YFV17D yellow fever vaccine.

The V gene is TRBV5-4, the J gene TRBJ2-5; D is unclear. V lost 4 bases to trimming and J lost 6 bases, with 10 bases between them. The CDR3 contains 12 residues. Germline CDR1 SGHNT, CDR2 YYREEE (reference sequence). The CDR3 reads CASSADVQTQYF. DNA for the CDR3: TGTGCCAGCAGCGCGGACGTGCAGACCCAGTACTTC.

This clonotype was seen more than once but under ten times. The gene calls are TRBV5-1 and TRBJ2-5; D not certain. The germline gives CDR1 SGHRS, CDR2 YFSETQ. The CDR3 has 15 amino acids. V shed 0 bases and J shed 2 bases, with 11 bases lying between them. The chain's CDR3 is CASSLDSNLQETQYF. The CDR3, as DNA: TGCGCCAGCAGCTTGGACTCCAACTTACAAGAGACCCAGTACTTC.

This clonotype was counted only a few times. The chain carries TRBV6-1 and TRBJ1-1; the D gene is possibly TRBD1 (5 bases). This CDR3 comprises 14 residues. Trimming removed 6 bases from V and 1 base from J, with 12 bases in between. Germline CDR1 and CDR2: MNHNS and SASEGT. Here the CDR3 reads CASRPFDRNTEAFF. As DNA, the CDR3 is TGTGCCAGCAGGCCGTTTGACAGGAACACTGAAGCTTTCTTT.

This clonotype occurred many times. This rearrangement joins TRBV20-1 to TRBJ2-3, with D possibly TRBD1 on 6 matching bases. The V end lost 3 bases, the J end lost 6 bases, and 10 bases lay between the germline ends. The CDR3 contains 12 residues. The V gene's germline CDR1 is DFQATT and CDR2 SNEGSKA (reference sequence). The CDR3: CSARGTSDTQYF. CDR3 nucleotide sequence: TGCAGTGCTAGGGGGACAAGCGATACGCAGTATTTT.

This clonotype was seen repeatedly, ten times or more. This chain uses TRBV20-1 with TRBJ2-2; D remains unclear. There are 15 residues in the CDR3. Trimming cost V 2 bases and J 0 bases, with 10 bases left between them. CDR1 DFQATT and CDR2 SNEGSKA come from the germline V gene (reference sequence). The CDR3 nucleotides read TGCAGTGCTAGAAGGCAGCGTACGAACACCGGGGAGCTGTTTTTT. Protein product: CSARRQRTNTGELFF.

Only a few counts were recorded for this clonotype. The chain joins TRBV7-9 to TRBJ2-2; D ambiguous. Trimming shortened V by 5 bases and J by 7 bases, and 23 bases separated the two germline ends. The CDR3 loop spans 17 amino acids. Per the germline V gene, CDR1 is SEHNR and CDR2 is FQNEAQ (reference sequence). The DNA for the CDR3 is TGTGCCAGCAGCCGTACGATACGCAATTACGTGGACGGGGAGCTGTTTTTT. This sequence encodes CASSRTIRNYVDGELFF.

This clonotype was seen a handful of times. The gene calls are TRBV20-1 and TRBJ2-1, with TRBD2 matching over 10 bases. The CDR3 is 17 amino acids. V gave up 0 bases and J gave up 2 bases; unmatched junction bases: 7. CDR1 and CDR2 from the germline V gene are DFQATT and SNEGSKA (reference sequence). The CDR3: CSARDPSGRTPYNEQFF. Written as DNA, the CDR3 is TGCAGTGCTAGAGATCCTAGCGGGAGAACCCCCTACAATGAGCAGTTCTTC.

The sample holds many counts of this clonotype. Written as DNA, the CDR3 is TGCGCCAGCAGCTCCGGGACAGAAGAGACCCAGTACTTC. This codes for CASSSGTEETQYF. The chain links TRBV5-1 to TRBJ2-5; TRBD1 matches 7 bases. Germline CDR1 and CDR2: SGHRS and YFSETQ. CDR3 length: 13 amino acids. The V segment lost 3 bases and the J segment 3 bases; nucleotides outside the gene matches: 2.

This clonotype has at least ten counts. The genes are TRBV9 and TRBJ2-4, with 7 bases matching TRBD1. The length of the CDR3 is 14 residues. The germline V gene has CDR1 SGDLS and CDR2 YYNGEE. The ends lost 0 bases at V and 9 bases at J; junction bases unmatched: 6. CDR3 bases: TGTGCCAGCAGCGTAGCTGACAGGGTAGGCATTCAGTACTTC. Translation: CASSVADRVGIQYF.

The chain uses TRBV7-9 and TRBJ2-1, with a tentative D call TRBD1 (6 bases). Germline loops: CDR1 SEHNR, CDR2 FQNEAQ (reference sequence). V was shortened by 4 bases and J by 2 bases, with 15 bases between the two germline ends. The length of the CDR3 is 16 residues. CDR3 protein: CASSYPSGTPYNEQFF. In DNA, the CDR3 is TGTGCCAGCAGCTACCCTTCTGGGACACCCTACAATGAGCAGTTCTTC. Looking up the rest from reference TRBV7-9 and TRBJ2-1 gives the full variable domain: DTGVSQNPRHKITKRGQNVTFRCDPISEHNRLYWYRQTLGQGPEFLTYFQNEAQLEKSRLLSDRFSAERPKGSFSTLEIQRTEQGDSAMYLCASSYPSGTPYNEQFFGPGTRLTVL.

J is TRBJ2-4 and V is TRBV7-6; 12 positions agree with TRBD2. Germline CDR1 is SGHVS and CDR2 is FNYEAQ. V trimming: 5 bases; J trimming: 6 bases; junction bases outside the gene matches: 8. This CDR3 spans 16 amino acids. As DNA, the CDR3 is TGTGCCAGCAGCCTCGAAGCGGGACTAGCGGGAAACATTCAGTACTTC. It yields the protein CASSLEAGLAGNIQYF.

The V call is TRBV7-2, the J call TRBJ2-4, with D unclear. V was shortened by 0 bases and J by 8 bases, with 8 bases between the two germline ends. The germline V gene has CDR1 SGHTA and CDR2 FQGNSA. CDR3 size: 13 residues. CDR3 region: CASSLAGRDIQYF. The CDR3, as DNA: TGTGCCAGCAGCTTAGCAGGTCGGGACATTCAGTACTTC.

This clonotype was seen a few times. CDR3: CASSLVAGGGETQYF. DNA of the CDR3: TGTGCCAGCAGCTTGGTAGCGGGAGGGGGGGAGACCCAGTACTTC. V gene TRBV5-4 combines with J gene TRBJ2-5; 11 bases map to TRBD2. Germline CDR1 SGHNT, CDR2 YYREEE (reference sequence). Germline trimming cut 0 bases from V and 5 bases from J; bases unmatched to any gene: 3. CDR3 length: 15 amino acids.

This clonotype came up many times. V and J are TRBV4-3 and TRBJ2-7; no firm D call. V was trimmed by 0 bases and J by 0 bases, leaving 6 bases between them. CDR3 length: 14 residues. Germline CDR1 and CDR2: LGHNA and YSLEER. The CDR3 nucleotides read TGCGCCAGCAGCCAAGATACAGCCTCCTACGAGCAGTACTTC. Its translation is CASSQDTASYEQYF.

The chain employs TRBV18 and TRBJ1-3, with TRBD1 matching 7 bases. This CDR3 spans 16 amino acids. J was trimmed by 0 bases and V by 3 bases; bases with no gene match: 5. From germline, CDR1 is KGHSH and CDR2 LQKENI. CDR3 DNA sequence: TGTGCCAGCTCACCCGACAGGGCCAGCTCTGGAAACACCATATATTTT. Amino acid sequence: CASSPDRASSGNTIYF. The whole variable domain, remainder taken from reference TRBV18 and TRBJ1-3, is NAGVMQNPRHLVRRRGQEARLRCSPMKGHSHVYWYRQLPEEGLKFMVYLQKENIIDESGMPKERFSAEFPKEGPSILRIQQVVRGDSAAYFCASSPDRASSGNTIYFGEGSWLTVV.

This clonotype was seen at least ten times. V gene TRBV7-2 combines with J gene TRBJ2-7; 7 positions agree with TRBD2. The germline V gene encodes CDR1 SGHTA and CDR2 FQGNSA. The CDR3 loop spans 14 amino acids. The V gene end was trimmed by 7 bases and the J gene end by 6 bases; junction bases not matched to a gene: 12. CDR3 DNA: TGTGCCAGCAAATCCCCGGGGACGGGAGGCGAGCAGTACTTC. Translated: CASKSPGTGGEQYF.

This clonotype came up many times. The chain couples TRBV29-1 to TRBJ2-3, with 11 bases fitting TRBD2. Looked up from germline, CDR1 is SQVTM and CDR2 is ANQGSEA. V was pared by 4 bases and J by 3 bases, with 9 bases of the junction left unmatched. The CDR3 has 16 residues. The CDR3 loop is CSVAGLAGLATDTQYF. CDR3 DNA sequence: TGCAGCGTTGCTGGACTAGCGGGTTTGGCGACAGATACGCAGTATTTT.

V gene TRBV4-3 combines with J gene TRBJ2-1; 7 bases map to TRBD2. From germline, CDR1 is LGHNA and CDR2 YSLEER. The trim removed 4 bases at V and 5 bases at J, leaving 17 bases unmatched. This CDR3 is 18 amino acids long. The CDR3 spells CASSPIKWEGRKNNEQFF. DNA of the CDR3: TGCGCCAGCAGCCCGATAAAGTGGGAGGGTCGTAAAAACAATGAGCAGTTCTTC.

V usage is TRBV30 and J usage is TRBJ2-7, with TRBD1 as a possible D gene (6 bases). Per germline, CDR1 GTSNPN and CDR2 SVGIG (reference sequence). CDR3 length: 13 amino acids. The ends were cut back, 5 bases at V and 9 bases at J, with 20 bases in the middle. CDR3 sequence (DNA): TGTGCCTGGCAGGGCCCTCTCTCCAGGGGGCAGTACTTC. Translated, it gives CAWQGPLSRGQYF.

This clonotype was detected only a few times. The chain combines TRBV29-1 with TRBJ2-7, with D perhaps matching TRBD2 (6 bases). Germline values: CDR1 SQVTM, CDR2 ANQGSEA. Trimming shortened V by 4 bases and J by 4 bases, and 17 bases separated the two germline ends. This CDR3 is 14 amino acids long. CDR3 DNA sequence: TGCAGCGTTGCAGTACTGGGAGGTCGGTACGAGCAGTACTTC. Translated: CSVAVLGGRYEQYF.

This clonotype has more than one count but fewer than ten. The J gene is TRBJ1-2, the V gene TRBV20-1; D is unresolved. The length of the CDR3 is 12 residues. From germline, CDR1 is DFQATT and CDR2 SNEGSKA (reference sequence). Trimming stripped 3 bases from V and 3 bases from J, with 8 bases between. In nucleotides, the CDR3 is TGCAGTGCTAGGTCGCCCGACTATGGCTACACCTTC. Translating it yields CSARSPDYGYTF.